This T cell receptor (beta chain) is from a study of T cells in Graves' hyperthyroidism and ophthalmopathy. V lost 4 bases and J lost 6; bases outside the gene matches: 6. Germline lookup yields CDR1 SEHNR and CDR2 FQNEAQ (reference sequence). There are 14 residues in the CDR3. Amplification targeted TCR beta CDR3 regions from RNA transcripts. RT-PCR in the first round (using the HTBI primer set) targeted the TCR CDR3. Each CDR3 protein is one row after TCRdb ran MiXCR on the multiplex PCR reads. The sample carries fewer than 750,000 distinct CDR3 sequences, roughly 50% recorded once. The chain uses TRBV7-9 and TRBJ2-7; 10 bases are shared with TRBD1. The clonotype originates from a woman under 30 with Graves' hyperthyroidism. The sample consisted of peripheral blood or thyroid tissue (not recorded which). CDR3 DNA: TGTGCCAGCAGCTCCCGGGACAGGGGCACCGAGCAGTACTTC. It is translated as CASSSRDRGTEQYF.